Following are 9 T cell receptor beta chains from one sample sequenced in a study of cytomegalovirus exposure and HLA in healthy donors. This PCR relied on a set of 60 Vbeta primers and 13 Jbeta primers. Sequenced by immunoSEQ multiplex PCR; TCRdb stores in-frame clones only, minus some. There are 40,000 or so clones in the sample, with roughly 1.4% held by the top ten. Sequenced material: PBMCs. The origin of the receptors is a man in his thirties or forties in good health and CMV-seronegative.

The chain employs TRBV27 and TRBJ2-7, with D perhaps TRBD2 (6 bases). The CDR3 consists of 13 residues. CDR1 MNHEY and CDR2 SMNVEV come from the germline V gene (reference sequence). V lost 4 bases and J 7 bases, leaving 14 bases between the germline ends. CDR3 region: CASSWAVGGEQYF. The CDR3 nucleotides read TGTGCCAGCAGTTGGGCGGTAGGAGGGGAGCAGTACTTC.

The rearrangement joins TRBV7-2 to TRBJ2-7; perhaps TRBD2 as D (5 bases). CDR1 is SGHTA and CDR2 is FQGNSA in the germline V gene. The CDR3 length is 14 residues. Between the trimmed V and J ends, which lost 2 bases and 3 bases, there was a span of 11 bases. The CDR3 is CASSLNGVGYEQYF. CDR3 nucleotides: TGTGCCAGCAGCTTAAACGGGGTAGGCTACGAGCAGTACTTC.

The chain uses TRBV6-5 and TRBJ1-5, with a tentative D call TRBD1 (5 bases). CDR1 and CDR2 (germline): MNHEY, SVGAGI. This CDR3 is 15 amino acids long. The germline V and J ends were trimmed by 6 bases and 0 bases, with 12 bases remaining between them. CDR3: CASSLGGVSNQPQHF. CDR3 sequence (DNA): TGTGCCAGCAGCCTCGGGGGAGTTAGCAATCAGCCCCAGCATTTT.

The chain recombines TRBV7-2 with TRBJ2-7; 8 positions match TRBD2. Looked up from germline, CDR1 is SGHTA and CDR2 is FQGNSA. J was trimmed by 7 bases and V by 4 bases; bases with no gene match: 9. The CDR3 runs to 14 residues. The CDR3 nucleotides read TGTGCCAGCAGCTCGGGACTAGGGGAGAGGGAGCAGTACTTC. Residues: CASSSGLGEREQYF.

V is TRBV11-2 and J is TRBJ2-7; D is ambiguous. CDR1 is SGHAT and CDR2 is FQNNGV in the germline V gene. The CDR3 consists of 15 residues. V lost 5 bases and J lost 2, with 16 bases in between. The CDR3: CASSMRRSPPYEQYF. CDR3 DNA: TGTGCCAGCAGCATGCGACGGAGCCCCCCCTACGAGCAGTACTTC.

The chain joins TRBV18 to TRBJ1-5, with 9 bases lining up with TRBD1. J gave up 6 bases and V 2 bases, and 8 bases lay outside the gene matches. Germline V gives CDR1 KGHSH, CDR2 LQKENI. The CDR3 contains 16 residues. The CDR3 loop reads CASSPRAQGAGQPQHF. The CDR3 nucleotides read TGTGCCAGCTCACCAAGAGCACAGGGGGCCGGTCAGCCCCAGCATTTT.

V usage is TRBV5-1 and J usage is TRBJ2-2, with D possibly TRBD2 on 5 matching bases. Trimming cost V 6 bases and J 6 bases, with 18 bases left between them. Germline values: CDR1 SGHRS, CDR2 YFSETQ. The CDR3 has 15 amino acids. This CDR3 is CASTVTRARAGELFF. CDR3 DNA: TGCGCCAGCACGGTCACGAGGGCTAGGGCCGGGGAGCTGTTTTTT.

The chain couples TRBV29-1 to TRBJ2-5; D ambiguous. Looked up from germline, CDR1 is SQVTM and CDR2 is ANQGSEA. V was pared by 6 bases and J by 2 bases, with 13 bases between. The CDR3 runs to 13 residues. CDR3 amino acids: CSVGRSFQETQYF. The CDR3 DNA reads TGCAGCGTGGGCAGGTCGTTTCAAGAGACCCAGTACTTC.

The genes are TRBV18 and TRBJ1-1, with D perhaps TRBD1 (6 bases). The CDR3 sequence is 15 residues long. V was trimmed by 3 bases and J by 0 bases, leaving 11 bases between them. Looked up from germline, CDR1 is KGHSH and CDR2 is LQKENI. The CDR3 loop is CASSPKTGLNTEAFF. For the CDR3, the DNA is TGTGCCAGCTCACCGAAGACAGGCCTGAACACTGAAGCTTTCTTT. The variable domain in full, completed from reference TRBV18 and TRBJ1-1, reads NAGVMQNPRHLVRRRGQEARLRCSPMKGHSHVYWYRQLPEEGLKFMVYLQKENIIDESGMPKERFSAEFPKEGPSILRIQQVVRGDSAAYFCASSPKTGLNTEAFFGQGTRLTVV.